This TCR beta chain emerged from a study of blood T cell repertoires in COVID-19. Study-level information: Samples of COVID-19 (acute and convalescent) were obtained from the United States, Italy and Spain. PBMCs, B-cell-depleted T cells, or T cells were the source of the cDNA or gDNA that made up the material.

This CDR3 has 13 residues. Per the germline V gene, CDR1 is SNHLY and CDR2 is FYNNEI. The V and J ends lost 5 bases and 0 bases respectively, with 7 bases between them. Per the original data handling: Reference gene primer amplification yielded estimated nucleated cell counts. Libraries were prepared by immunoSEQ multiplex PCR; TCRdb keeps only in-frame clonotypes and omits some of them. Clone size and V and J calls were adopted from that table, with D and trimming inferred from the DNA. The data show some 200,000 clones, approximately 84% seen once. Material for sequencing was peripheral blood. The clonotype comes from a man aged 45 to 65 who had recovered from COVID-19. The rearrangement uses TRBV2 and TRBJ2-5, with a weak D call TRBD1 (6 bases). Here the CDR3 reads CASSTGYQETQYF. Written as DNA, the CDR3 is TGTGCCAGCAGTACAGGGTACCAAGAGACCCAGTACTTC.